This T cell receptor (beta chain) was sequenced during a study of low-dose radiotherapy and immunotherapy resistance in tumors. This clonotype was recorded at least ten times. Germline CDR1 is SGHDN and CDR2 is FVKESK. The CDR3 sequence is 13 residues long. V was pared by 1 base and J by 5 bases, with 8 bases between. First-strand cDNA relied on TRAV- and TRBV-specific primers spanning alpha and beta chains. A roughly 19-cycle PCR with a constant-region primer and V-primer adapter amplified TCRs. From the reads, TCRdb called clonotypes with MiXCR, one entry per CDR3 protein. The repertoire holds around 80,000 distinct CDR3 sequences, 18% seen once, with about 5.5% in the top ten. Time point denoted: before trial treatment.

The chain employs TRBV14 and TRBJ2-5; D gene uncertain. The receptor was isolated from a male donor with prostate cancer. This sample comprised PBMCs, obtained before treatment. CDR3: CASSQGARETQYF. Written as DNA, the CDR3 is TGTGCCAGCAGCCAAGGGGCCAGGGAGACCCAGTACTTC.